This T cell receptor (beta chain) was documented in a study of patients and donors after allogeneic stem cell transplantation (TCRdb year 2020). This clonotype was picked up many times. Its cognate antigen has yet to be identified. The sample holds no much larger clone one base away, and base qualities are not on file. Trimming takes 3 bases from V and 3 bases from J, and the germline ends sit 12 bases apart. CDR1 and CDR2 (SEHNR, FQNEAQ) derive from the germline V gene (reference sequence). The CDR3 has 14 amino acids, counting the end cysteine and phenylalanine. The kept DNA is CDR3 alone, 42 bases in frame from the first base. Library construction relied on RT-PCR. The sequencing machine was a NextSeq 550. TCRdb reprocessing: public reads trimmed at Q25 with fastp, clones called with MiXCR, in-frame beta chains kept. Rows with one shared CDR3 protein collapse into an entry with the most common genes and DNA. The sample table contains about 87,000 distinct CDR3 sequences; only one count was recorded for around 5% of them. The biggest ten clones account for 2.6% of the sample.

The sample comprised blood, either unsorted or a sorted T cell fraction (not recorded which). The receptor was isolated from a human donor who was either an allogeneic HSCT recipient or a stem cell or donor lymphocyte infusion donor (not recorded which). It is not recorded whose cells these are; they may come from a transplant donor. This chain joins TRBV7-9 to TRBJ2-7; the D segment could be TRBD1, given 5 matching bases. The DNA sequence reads TGTGCCAGCAGCTTGATAGGGGAATTCTACGAGCAGTACTTC. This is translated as CASSLIGEFYEQYF. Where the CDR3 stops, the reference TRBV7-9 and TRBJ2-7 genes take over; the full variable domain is DTGVSQNPRHKITKRGQNVTFRCDPISEHNRLYWYRQTLGQGPEFLTYFQNEAQLEKSRLLSDRFSAERPKGSFSTLEIQRTEQGDSAMYLCASSLIGEFYEQYFGPGTRLTVT.